Here is one T cell receptor (beta chain) with its context. This sample is part of a study of PD-L1 blockade in urothelial cancer. Study in general: Of 28 to 35 patients, about 24 were males with bladder-origin urothelial cancer. Blood analysis was done at 3 weeks (second dose) and 6 weeks after treatment began.

Trimming at V came to 3 bases and at J to 1 base, leaving 5 bases not matched to a gene. The germline V gene encodes CDR1 LNHDA and CDR2 SQIVND (reference sequence). CDR3 length: 16 amino acids. As to time point: pretreatment peripheral blood. Clones were sequenced by immunoSEQ multiplex PCR, and TCRdb holds only the in-frame ones, with some missing. The sample has 45,000 to 70,000 clones, 65% to 90% seen once. The sequence was obtained from a man aged 65-85 years with urothelial cancer. The sample was PBMCs, taken around atezolizumab (anti-PD-L1) treatment. This chain uses TRBV19 with TRBJ2-2, with 7 bases lining up with TRBD1. CDR3 residues: CASSISHRGNTGELFF. CDR3 sequence (DNA): TGTGCCAGTAGTATCTCCCACAGGGGGAACACCGGGGAGCTGTTTTTT.